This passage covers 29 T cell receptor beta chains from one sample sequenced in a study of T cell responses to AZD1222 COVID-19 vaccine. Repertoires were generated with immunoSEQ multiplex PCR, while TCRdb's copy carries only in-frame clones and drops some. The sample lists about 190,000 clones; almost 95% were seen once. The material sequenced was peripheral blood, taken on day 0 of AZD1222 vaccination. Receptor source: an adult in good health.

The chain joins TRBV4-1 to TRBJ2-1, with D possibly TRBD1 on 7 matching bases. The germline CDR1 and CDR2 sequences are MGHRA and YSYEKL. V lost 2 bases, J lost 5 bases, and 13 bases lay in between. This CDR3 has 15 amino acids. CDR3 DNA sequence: TGCGCCAGCAGCCAACCGGGACAGCGGGACAATGAGCAGTTCTTC. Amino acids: CASSQPGQRDNEQFF.

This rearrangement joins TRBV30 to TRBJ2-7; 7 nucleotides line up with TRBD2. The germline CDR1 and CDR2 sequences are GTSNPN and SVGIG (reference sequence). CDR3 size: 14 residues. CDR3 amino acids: CAWGWEGPYYEQYF. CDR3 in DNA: TGTGCGTGGGGGTGGGAGGGACCTTACTACGAGCAGTACTTC.

The CDR3 DNA is TGTGCCAGCAACCCGACGAGGGGGGGACAAGAGACCCAGTACTTC. Protein: CASNPTRGGQETQYF. The rearrangement links TRBV27 to TRBJ2-5, with D maybe TRBD2 (7 bases). The CDR3 length is 15 residues. Trimming cost V 7 bases and J 2 bases, with 17 bases left between them. Germline values: CDR1 MNHEY, CDR2 SMNVEV (reference sequence).

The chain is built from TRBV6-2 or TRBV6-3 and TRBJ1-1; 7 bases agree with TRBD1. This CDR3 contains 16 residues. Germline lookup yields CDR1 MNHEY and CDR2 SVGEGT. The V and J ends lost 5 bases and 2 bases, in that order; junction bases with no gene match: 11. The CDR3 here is CASSVQGMGSNTEAFF. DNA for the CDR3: TGTGCCAGCAGTGTACAGGGGATGGGGTCAAACACTGAAGCTTTCTTT.

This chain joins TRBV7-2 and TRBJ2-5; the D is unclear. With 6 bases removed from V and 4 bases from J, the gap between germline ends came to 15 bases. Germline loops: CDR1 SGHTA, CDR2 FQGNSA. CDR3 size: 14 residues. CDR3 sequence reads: CASSPSRVAETQYF. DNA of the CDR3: TGTGCCAGCAGTCCTAGTAGAGTGGCAGAGACCCAGTACTTC.

The CDR3 sequence is CASRDKRGVNNEQFF. In DNA, the CDR3 is TGTGCCAGCAGGGATAAGCGGGGGGTAAACAATGAGCAGTTCTTC. The gene calls are TRBV4-2 and TRBJ2-1; TRBD2 matches 9 bases. The J segment lost 5 bases and the V segment lost 6 bases, leaving 8 bases of the junction unmatched. The CDR3 consists of 15 residues. CDR1 and CDR2 (germline): LGHNA, YNFKEQ.

The CDR3 region is CASSPLGGTNEKLFF. The CDR3 DNA reads as TGTGCCAGCAGCCCTCTGGGGGGTACTAATGAAAAACTGTTTTTT. V and J are TRBV7-8 and TRBJ1-4; possibly TRBD1 for D (5 bases). V shed 5 bases and J shed 2 bases, with 12 bases lying between them. CDR1 SGHVS and CDR2 FQNEAQ come from the germline V gene. The CDR3 totals 15 residues.

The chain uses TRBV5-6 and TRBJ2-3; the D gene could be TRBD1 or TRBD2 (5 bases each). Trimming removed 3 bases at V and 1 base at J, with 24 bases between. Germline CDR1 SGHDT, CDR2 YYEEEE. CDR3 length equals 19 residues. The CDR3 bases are TGTGCCAGCAGCTGCGATTCCGCCGGGACCAAAATTTGCACAGATACGCAGTATTTT. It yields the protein CASSCDSAGTKICTDTQYF.

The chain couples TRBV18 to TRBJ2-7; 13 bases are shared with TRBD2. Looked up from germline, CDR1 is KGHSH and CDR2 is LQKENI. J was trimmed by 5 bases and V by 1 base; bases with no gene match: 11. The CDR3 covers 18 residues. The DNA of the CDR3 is TGTGCCAGCTCACCACTCGGGACTAGCGGGGTACTTATGGACGAGCAGTACTTC. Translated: CASSPLGTSGVLMDEQYF.

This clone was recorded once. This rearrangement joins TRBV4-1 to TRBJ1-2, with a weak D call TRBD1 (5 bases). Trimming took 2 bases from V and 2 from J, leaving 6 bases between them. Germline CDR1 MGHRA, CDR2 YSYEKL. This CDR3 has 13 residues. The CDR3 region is CASSQQGNYGYTF. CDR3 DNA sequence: TGCGCCAGCAGCCAACAGGGCAACTATGGCTACACCTTC.

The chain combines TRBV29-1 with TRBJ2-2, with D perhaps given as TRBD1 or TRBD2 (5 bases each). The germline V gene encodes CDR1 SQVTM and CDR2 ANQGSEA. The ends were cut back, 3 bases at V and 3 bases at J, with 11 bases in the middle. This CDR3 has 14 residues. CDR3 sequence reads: CSVEEQGHTGELFF. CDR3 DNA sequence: TGCAGCGTTGAGGAGCAGGGACACACCGGGGAGCTGTTTTTT.

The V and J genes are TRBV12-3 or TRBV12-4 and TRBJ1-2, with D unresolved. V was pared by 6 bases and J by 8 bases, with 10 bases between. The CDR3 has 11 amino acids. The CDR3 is CASRSRPGYTF. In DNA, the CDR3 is TGTGCCAGCAGATCCCGACCAGGCTACACCTTC.

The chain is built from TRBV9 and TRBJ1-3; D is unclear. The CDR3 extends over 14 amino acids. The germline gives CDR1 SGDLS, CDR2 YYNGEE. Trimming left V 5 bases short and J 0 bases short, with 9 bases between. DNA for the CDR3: TGTGCCAGCAGGACCGGGAGCTCTGGAAACACCATATATTTT. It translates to CASRTGSSGNTIYF.

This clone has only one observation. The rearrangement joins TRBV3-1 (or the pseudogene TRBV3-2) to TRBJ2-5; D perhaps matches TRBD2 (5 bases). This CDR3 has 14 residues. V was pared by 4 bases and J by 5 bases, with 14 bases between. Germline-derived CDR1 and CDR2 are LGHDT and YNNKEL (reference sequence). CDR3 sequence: CASSPLRGGETQYF. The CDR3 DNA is TGTGCCAGCAGCCCCCTCCGTGGCGGGGAGACCCAGTACTTC.

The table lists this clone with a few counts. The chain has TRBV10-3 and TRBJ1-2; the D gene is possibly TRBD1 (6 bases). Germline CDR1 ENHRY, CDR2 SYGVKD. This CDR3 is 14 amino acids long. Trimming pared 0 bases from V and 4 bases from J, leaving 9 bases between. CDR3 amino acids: CAISESTGTYGYTF. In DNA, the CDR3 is TGTGCCATCAGTGAGTCTACAGGGACCTATGGCTACACCTTC.

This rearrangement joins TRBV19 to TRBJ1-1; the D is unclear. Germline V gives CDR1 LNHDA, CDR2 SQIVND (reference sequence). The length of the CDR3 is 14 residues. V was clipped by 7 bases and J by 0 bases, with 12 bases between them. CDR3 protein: CASTSYRMNTEAFF. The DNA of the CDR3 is TGTGCCAGTACTAGTTACCGCATGAACACTGAAGCTTTCTTT.

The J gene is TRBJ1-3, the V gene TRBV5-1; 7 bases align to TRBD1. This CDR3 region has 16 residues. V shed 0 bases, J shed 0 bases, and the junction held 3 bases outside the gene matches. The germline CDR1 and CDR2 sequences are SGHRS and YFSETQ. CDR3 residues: CASSLEQGNSGNTIYF. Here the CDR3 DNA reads TGCGCCAGCAGCTTGGAACAGGGGAACTCTGGAAACACCATATATTTT.

CDR3 protein: CASTEVGGLNRQYF. CDR3 in DNA: TGCGCCAGCACCGAGGTTGGGGGGCTGAACCGGCAGTACTTC. The chain joins TRBV4-1 to TRBJ2-7; TRBD1 or TRBD2 may be the D gene (6 bases each). Trimming left V 7 bases short and J 9 bases short, with 22 bases between. The CDR3 runs 14 residues. Per the germline V gene, CDR1 is MGHRA and CDR2 is YSYEKL.

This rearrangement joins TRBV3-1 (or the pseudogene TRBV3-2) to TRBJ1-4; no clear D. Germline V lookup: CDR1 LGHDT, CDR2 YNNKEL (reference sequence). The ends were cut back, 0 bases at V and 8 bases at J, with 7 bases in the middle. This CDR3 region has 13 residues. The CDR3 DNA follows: TGTGCCAGCAGCCAAGATAGGTGGGAAAAACTGTTTTTT. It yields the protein CASSQDRWEKLFF.

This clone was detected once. For the CDR3, the DNA is TGTGCCAGTAGCCCTGACAGGGGAGTTGGCTACACCTTC. Translating it yields CASSPDRGVGYTF. This rearrangement joins TRBV19 to TRBJ1-2; 8 bases align to TRBD1. V was pared by 6 bases and J by 7 bases, with 7 bases of the junction left unmatched. This CDR3 spans 13 amino acids. The germline V gene encodes CDR1 LNHDA and CDR2 SQIVND (reference sequence).

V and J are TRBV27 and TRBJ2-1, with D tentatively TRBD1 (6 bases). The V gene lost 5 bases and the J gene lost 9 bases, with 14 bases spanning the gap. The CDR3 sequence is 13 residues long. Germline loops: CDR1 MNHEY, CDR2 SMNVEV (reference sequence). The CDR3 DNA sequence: TGTGCCAGCAGTGGAAGACAGGAGCCTGAGCAGTTCTTC. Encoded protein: CASSGRQEPEQFF.

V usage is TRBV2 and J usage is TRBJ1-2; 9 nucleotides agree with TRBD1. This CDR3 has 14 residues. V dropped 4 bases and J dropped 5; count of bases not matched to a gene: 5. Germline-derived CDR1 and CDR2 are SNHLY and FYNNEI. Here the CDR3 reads CASSGGQGLYGYTF. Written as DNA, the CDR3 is TGTGCCAGCAGTGGGGGACAGGGTCTGTATGGCTACACCTTC.

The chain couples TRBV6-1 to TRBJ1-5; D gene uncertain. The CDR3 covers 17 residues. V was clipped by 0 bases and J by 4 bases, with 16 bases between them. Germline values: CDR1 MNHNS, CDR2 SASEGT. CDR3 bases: TGTGCCAGCAGTGAAGCCGGGTCAGGCGGCTATAATCAGCCCCAGCATTTT. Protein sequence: CASSEAGSGGYNQPQHF.

As DNA, the CDR3 is TGCGCCAGCAGCCAAGTTGTTAGCGGGGGGGCAGATACGCAGTATTTT. As protein: CASSQVVSGGADTQYF. The rearrangement joins TRBV4-3 to TRBJ2-3; TRBD2 matches at 11 bases. This CDR3 has 16 residues. J was trimmed by 4 bases and V by 1 base; bases with no gene match: 4. Germline CDR1 LGHNA, CDR2 YSLEER.

The CDR3 bases are TGTGCCAGCCTCCCGATGCGGGGGATAGACACAGATACGCAGTATTTT. Amino acids: CASLPMRGIDTDTQYF. The chain links TRBV7-2 to TRBJ2-3; 7 bases map to TRBD2. The CDR3 consists of 16 residues. J was trimmed by 2 bases and V by 8 bases; bases with no gene match: 13. In germline, CDR1 is SGHTA, CDR2 FQGNSA.

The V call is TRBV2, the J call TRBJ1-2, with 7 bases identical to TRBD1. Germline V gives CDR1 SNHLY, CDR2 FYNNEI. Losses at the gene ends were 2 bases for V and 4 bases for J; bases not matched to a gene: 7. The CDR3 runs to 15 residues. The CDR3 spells CASSEPHRGGYGYTF. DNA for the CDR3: TGTGCCAGCAGTGAACCCCACAGGGGAGGCTATGGCTACACCTTC.

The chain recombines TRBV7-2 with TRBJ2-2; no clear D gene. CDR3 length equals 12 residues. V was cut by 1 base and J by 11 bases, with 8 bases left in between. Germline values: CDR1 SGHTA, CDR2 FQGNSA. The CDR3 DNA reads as TGTGCCAGCAGCTTAGGGACCCAAGAGCTGTTTTTT. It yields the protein CASSLGTQELFF.

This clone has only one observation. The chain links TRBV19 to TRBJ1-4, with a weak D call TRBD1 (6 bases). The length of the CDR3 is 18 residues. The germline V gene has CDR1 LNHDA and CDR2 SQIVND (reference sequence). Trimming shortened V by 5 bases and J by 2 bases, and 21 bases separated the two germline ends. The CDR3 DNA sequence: TGTGCCAGTAGTTCTGGGCAGGGGTGGCAGGGGACTAATGAAAAACTGTTTTTT. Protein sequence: CASSSGQGWQGTNEKLFF.

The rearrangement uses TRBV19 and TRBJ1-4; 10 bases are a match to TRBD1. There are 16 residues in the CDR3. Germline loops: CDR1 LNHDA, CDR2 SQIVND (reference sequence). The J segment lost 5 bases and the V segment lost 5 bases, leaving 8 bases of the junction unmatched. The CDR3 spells CASSPSGQGLNEKLFF. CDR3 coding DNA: TGTGCCAGTAGTCCGTCGGGACAGGGGTTGAATGAAAAACTGTTTTTT.